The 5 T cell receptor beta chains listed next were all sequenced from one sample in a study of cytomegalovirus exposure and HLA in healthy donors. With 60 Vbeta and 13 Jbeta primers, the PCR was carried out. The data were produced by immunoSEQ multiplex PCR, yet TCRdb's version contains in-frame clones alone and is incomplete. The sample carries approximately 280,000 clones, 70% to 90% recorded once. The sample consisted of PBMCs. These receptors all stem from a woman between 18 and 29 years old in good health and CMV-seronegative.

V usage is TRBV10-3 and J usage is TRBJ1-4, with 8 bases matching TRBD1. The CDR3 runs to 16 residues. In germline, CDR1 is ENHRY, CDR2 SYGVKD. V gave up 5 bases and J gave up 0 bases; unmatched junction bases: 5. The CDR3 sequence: CAISPGQAATNEKLFF. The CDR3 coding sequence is TGTGCCATCAGTCCGGGACAGGCGGCAACTAATGAAAAACTGTTTTTT.

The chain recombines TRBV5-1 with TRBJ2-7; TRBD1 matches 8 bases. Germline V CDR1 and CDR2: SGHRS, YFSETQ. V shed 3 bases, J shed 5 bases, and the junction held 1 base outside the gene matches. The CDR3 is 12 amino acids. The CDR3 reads CASSSGGDEQYF. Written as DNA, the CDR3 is TGCGCCAGCAGCTCAGGGGGCGACGAGCAGTACTTC.

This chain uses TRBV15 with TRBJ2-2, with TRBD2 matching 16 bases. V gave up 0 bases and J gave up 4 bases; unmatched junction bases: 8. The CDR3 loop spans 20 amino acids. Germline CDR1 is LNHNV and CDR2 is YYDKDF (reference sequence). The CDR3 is CATSREPGLAGGRITGELFF. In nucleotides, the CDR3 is TGTGCCACCAGCAGAGAGCCGGGACTAGCGGGGGGGCGGATCACCGGGGAGCTGTTTTTT.

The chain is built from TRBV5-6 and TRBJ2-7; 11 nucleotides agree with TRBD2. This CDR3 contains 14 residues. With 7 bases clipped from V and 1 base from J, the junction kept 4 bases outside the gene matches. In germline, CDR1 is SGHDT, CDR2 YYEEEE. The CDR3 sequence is CASLAGGKSYEQYF. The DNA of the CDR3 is TGTGCCAGCCTAGCGGGGGGAAAGTCCTACGAGCAGTACTTC.

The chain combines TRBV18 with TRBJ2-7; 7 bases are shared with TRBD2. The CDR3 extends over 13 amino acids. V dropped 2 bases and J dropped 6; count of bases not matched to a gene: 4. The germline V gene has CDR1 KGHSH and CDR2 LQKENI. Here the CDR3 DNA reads TGTGCCAGCTCACCAGGGGACTACGGCGAGCAGTACTTC. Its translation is CASSPGDYGEQYF.